Each of the 29 T cell receptor beta chains below was sequenced from the same sample in a study of blood T cell repertoires in COVID-19. The data were produced by immunoSEQ multiplex PCR, yet TCRdb's version contains in-frame clones alone and is incomplete. The sample lists around 140,000 clones, about 81% occurring once. What was sequenced was peripheral blood. These receptors came from a woman older than 75 with acute or convalescent COVID-19.

The V gene is TRBV18, the J gene TRBJ2-5; D remains ambiguous. The CDR3 spans 15 residues. The V end was cut by 2 bases, the J end by 2 bases, with 12 bases between. Germline-derived CDR1 and CDR2 are KGHSH and LQKENI. CDR3: CASSPGLARQETQYF. As DNA, the CDR3 is TGTGCCAGCTCACCAGGCTTGGCCAGACAAGAGACCCAGTACTTC.

The CDR3 sequence: CASSILGGVGQPQHF. The CDR3 nucleotides read TGTGCCAGTAGTATTCTGGGAGGGGTTGGGCAGCCCCAGCATTTT. The chain recombines TRBV19 with TRBJ1-5, with a possible D match to TRBD1 (5 bases). The CDR3 runs to 15 residues. CDR1 is LNHDA and CDR2 is SQIVND in the germline V gene (reference sequence). The V end was cut by 3 bases, the J end by 7 bases, with 16 bases between.

This clone came up once. CDR3 amino acids: CASTIALGAGGLNTEAFF. The DNA for the CDR3 is TGTGCCAGCACCATAGCCCTCGGGGCAGGGGGATTGAACACTGAAGCTTTCTTT. V is TRBV7-9 and J is TRBJ1-1, with 7 bases matching TRBD1. The V gene end was trimmed by 7 bases and the J gene end by 0 bases; junction bases not matched to a gene: 17. Germline CDR1 is SEHNR and CDR2 is FQNEAQ (reference sequence). The CDR3 has 18 residues.

This chain connects TRBV25-1 to TRBJ1-4; D unresolved. The CDR3 sequence is 11 residues long. The germline CDR1 and CDR2 sequences are MGHDK and SYGVNS. Trimming pared 4 bases from V and 12 bases from J, leaving 9 bases between. CDR3: CASSGGWELFF. The CDR3 nucleotides are TGTGCCAGCAGTGGAGGGTGGGAACTGTTTTTT.

The chain recombines TRBV25-1 with TRBJ2-3; 11 nucleotides match TRBD2. The CDR3 covers 13 residues. Germline trimming cut 8 bases from V and 4 bases from J; bases unmatched to any gene: 2. Germline V lookup: CDR1 MGHDK, CDR2 SYGVNS. The CDR3 reads CASGLAGSDTQYF. As DNA, the CDR3 is TGTGCCAGCGGACTAGCGGGTTCAGATACGCAGTATTTT. The full variable domain, with the rest looked up from reference TRBV25-1 and TRBJ2-3, is EADIYQTPRYLVIGTGKKITLECSQTMGHDKMYWYQQDPGMELHLIHYSYGVNSTEKGDLSSESTVSRIRTEHFPLTLESARPSHTSQYLCASGLAGSDTQYFGPGTRLTVL.

V and J are TRBV14 and TRBJ2-7, with 9 positions matching TRBD1. The CDR3 runs to 19 residues. Per germline, CDR1 SGHDN and CDR2 FVKESK. V lost 0 bases and J lost 2; bases outside the gene matches: 14. The CDR3 sequence: CASSQDPSRWGQGAYEQYF. CDR3 sequence (DNA): TGTGCCAGCAGCCAAGACCCCTCTCGGTGGGGACAGGGTGCCTACGAGCAGTACTTC. Using reference TRBV14 and TRBJ2-7 for the parts outside the CDR3, the full variable domain is EAGVTQFPSHSVIEKGQTVTLRCDPISGHDNLYWYRRVMGKEIKFLLHFVKESKQDESGMPNNRFLAERTGGTYSTLKVQPAELEDSGVYFCASSQDPSRWGQGAYEQYFGPGTRLTVT.

The CDR3 protein is CASSPPGGLVNNEQFF. The CDR3 DNA reads as TGTGCCAGCTCACCACCTGGTGGGCTCGTAAACAATGAGCAGTTCTTC. This chain joins TRBV18 and TRBJ2-1; no reliable D call. The length of the CDR3 is 16 residues. The germline V and J ends were trimmed by 0 bases and 5 bases, with 14 bases remaining between them. From germline, CDR1 is KGHSH and CDR2 LQKENI.

The V call is TRBV15, the J call TRBJ1-4; D possibly corresponds to TRBD1 (6 bases). CDR1 is LNHNV and CDR2 is YYDKDF in the germline V gene (reference sequence). The CDR3 totals 17 residues. V was trimmed by 2 bases and J by 7 bases, leaving 20 bases between them. The CDR3 protein is CATSRIKGHGESEKLFF. For the CDR3, the DNA is TGTGCCACCAGCAGAATAAAGGGACATGGGGAGAGTGAAAAACTGTTTTTT.

This chain links TRBV30 with TRBJ1-2; D not resolved. This CDR3 is built from 14 residues. CDR1 and CDR2 from the germline V gene are GTSNPN and SVGIG (reference sequence). Trimming pared 1 base from V and 8 bases from J, leaving 17 bases between. The CDR3 DNA sequence: TGTGCCTGGAGTGAGTCAGGCCCATGGGTCGGCTACACCTTC. Protein: CAWSESGPWVGYTF.

The genes are TRBV12-2 and TRBJ1-2; the listed D gene, TRBD1, was not tested against the DNA. TRBV12-2 is a pseudogene locus. This CDR3 has 21 amino acids. CDR3 sequence: CASRLDFGQRGGRAVSHGYTF. CDR3 coding DNA: TGTGCAAGTCGCTTAGATTTCGGGCAGCGAGGGGGCAGGGCAGTCTCCCATGGCTACACCTTC.

V usage is TRBV9 and J usage is TRBJ1-1; D call uncertain. V shed 0 bases and J shed 1 base, with 4 bases lying between them. This CDR3 region has 13 residues. Germline CDR1 reads SGDLS; CDR2 reads YYNGEE. Written as DNA, the CDR3 is TGTGCCAGCAGCGTAGCGGGGAACACTGAAGCTTTCTTT. This encodes CASSVAGNTEAFF.

This clone is a singleton in its sample. This rearrangement joins TRBV2 to TRBJ1-4, with TRBD1 matching 7 bases. Looked up from germline, CDR1 is SNHLY and CDR2 is FYNNEI. The J segment lost 7 bases and the V segment lost 4 bases, leaving 9 bases of the junction unmatched. The CDR3 runs to 15 residues. DNA of the CDR3: TGTGCCAGCAGTGGCGGGACAGCGGTTGGTGAAAAACTGTTTTTT. It codes for CASSGGTAVGEKLFF.

This clone was observed a handful of times. The rearrangement joins TRBV18 to TRBJ1-6; 7 bases map to TRBD1. This CDR3 comprises 15 residues. Germline V gene data show CDR1 as KGHSH and CDR2 as LQKENI. With V trimmed by 5 bases and J by 7 bases, 8 bases remained unmatched. The CDR3 is CASSANRGDNSPLHF. The CDR3 nucleotides read TGTGCCAGCTCAGCCAACAGGGGTGACAATTCACCCCTCCACTTT.

This chain connects TRBV15 to TRBJ2-7, with D maybe TRBD2 (5 bases). Between the trimmed V and J ends, which lost 0 bases and 4 bases, there was a span of 7 bases. This CDR3 contains 13 residues. Germline V lookup: CDR1 LNHNV, CDR2 YYDKDF (reference sequence). CDR3 in amino acids: CATSREGGYEQYF. The CDR3 bases are TGTGCCACCAGCAGAGAGGGCGGGTACGAGCAGTACTTC. The entire variable domain, with the rest obtained from reference TRBV15 and TRBJ2-7, is as follows: DAMVIQNPRYQVTQFGKPVTLSCSQTLNHNVMYWYQQKSSQAPKLLFHYYDKDFNNEADTPDNFQSRRPNTSFCFLDIRSPGLGDTAMYLCATSREGGYEQYFGPGTRLTVT.

The V gene is TRBV4-1, the J gene TRBJ1-2; 9 bases are a match to TRBD1. CDR1 is MGHRA and CDR2 is YSYEKL in the germline V gene. The CDR3 sequence is 16 residues long. V lost 3 bases and J lost 4; bases outside the gene matches: 9. CDR3 nucleotide sequence: TGCGCCAGCAGCCACCTGGACAGGGGCTTTACCTATGGCTACACCTTC. This codes for CASSHLDRGFTYGYTF.

This clone was seen a handful of times. Here the CDR3 DNA reads TGTGCCAGCAGTTTAGTCGGGGACTACAGTCGCACAGATACGCAGTATTTT. Amino acids: CASSLVGDYSRTDTQYF. The chain is built from TRBV27 and TRBJ2-3; TRBD2 agrees at 7 bases. This CDR3 comprises 17 residues. Trimming removed 2 bases from V and 1 base from J; junction bases left unmatched: 9. CDR1 is MNHEY and CDR2 is SMNVEV in the germline V gene (reference sequence).

This clone turned up a few times. This rearrangement joins TRBV11-2 to TRBJ2-1; 13 bases agree with TRBD2. The CDR3 runs 15 residues. With V trimmed by 6 bases and J by 4 bases, 3 bases remained unmatched. In germline, CDR1 is SGHAT, CDR2 FQNNGV. The chain's CDR3 is CASSATSGGYNEQFF. The CDR3 DNA is TGTGCCAGCAGTGCGACTAGCGGGGGGTACAATGAGCAGTTCTTC.

This sequence joins TRBV10-3 and TRBJ2-7; 8 nucleotides agree with TRBD2. V lost 10 bases, J lost 3 bases, and 11 bases stayed unmatched. CDR1 is ENHRY and CDR2 is SYGVKD in the germline V gene. This CDR3 is built from 14 residues. DNA for the CDR3: TGTGCCACCCTACAAGGACTAGCCGACTACGAGCAGTACTTC. Its protein is CATLQGLADYEQYF.

This chain uses TRBV6-6 with TRBJ2-5; 9 positions agree with TRBD1. Germline CDR1 is MNHNY and CDR2 is SVGAGI (reference sequence). The CDR3 consists of 16 residues. V trimming: 6 bases; J trimming: 5 bases; junction bases outside the gene matches: 13. The CDR3 DNA is TGTGCCAGCAGAACAGCCGGGACAGGGTCTTTTGAGACCCAGTACTTC. It encodes CASRTAGTGSFETQYF.

This chain uses TRBV6-5 with TRBJ2-3; TRBD1 aligns across 8 bases. The germline CDR1 and CDR2 sequences are MNHEY and SVGAGI. This CDR3 spans 15 amino acids. The trim removed 5 bases at V and 3 bases at J, leaving 7 bases unmatched. The CDR3 sequence: CASSRGGQGTDTQYF. CDR3 bases: TGTGCCAGCAGTAGGGGAGGACAGGGAACAGATACGCAGTATTTT.

V is TRBV3-1 (or the pseudogene TRBV3-2) and J is TRBJ2-7; 8 bases are shared with TRBD1. Trimming removed 3 bases from V and 2 bases from J; junction bases left unmatched: 3. From germline, CDR1 is LGHDT and CDR2 YNNKEL (reference sequence). The CDR3 consists of 14 residues. The DNA of the CDR3 is TGTGCCAGCAGCCACAGGACAGGGACCTACGAGCAGTACTTC. Residues: CASSHRTGTYEQYF.

The CDR3 DNA reads as TGTGCCAGCACCTGGGGGGTAGGGGGCAATCAGCCCCAGCATTTT. It yields the protein CASTWGVGGNQPQHF. V usage is TRBV19 and J usage is TRBJ1-5, with D possibly TRBD1 on 5 matching bases. The CDR3 is 15 amino acids. Germline assignment: CDR1 LNHDA and CDR2 SQIVND (reference sequence). V was clipped by 9 bases and J by 2 bases, with 17 bases between them.

This clone was recorded once. The V call is TRBV6-5, the J call TRBJ1-2; D call uncertain. V lost 2 bases to trimming and J lost 4 bases, with 8 bases between them. The germline V gene has CDR1 MNHEY and CDR2 SVGAGI. This CDR3 region has 13 residues. The CDR3 is CASSYEGSYGYTF. Written as DNA, the CDR3 is TGTGCCAGCAGTTACGAGGGTTCCTATGGCTACACCTTC.

The chain links TRBV19 to TRBJ2-1, with TRBD2 matching 11 bases. Germline V gene sequence: CDR1 LNHDA, CDR2 SQIVND (reference sequence). V shed 5 bases, J shed 1 base, and the junction held 4 bases outside the gene matches. CDR3 length: 16 residues. The CDR3 region has the DNA TGTGCCAGTAGTGTGGCTAGCGGGAGGTCCTACAATGAGCAGTTCTTC. Amino acid sequence: CASSVASGRSYNEQFF.

The rearrangement joins TRBV6-6 to TRBJ1-5, with 9 bases that match TRBD1. The J segment lost 4 bases and the V segment lost 3 bases, leaving 4 bases of the junction unmatched. CDR3 size: 15 residues. Germline V CDR1 and CDR2: MNHNY, SVGAGI (reference sequence). DNA for the CDR3: TGTGCCAGCAGTTATCCGGGACAGGGAAATCAGCCCCAGCATTTT. Translated: CASSYPGQGNQPQHF.

Here the CDR3 DNA reads TGCGCCAGCAGCTTGCAACGGGCAGGAGGGGTGAACACTGAAGCTTTCTTT. Encoded protein: CASSLQRAGGVNTEAFF. This chain joins TRBV5-1 and TRBJ1-1, with a tentative D call TRBD1 (5 bases). Per germline, CDR1 SGHRS and CDR2 YFSETQ. V was shortened by 1 base and J by 0 bases, with 16 bases between the two germline ends. This CDR3 has 17 amino acids. Filled out from reference TRBV5-1 and TRBJ1-1, the complete variable domain reads KAGVTQTPRYLIKTRGQQVTLSCSPISGHRSVSWYQQTPGQGLQFLFEYFSETQRNKGNFPGRFSGRQFSNSRSEMNVSTLELGDSALYLCASSLQRAGGVNTEAFFGQGTRLTVV.

The V call is TRBV18, the J call TRBJ2-2; 9 positions agree with TRBD1. The CDR3 runs to 16 residues. V shed 4 bases and J 4 bases; nucleotides not matched to a gene: 7. The germline V gene has CDR1 KGHSH and CDR2 LQKENI. CDR3 in amino acids: CASSQPQGATTGELFF. CDR3 nucleotides: TGTGCCAGCTCACAGCCACAGGGGGCGACCACCGGGGAGCTGTTTTTT.

This clone was seen only once. The CDR3 is CASSPKTPNTGELFF. CDR3 coding DNA: TGCGCCAGCAGCCCCAAGACACCTAACACCGGGGAGCTGTTTTTT. The V call is TRBV5-1, the J call TRBJ2-2; D call uncertain. This CDR3 region has 15 residues. V was shortened by 4 bases and J by 2 bases, with 12 bases between the two germline ends. Germline CDR1 is SGHRS and CDR2 is YFSETQ.

This rearrangement joins TRBV6-1 to TRBJ2-2; TRBD1 matches 9 bases. With V trimmed by 4 bases and J by 0 bases, 3 bases remained unmatched. CDR3 size: 16 residues. From germline, CDR1 is MNHNS and CDR2 SASEGT. The CDR3 loop reads CASSVRQGANTGELFF. The CDR3 nucleotides read TGTGCCAGCAGTGTCCGACAGGGGGCGAACACCGGGGAGCTGTTTTTT.